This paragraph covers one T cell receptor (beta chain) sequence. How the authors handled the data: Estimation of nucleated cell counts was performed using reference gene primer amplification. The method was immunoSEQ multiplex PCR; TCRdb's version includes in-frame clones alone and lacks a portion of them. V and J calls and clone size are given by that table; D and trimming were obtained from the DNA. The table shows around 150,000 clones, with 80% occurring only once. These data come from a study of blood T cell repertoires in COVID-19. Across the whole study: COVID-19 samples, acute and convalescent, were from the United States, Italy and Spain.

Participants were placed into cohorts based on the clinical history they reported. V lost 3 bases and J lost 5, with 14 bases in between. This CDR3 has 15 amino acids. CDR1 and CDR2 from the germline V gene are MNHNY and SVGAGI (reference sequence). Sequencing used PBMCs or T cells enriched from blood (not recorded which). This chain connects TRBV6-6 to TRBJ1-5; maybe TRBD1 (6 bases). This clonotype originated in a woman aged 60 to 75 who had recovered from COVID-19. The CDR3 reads CASSYEGGTDQPQHF. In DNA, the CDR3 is TGTGCCAGCAGTTATGAGGGGGGGACCGATCAGCCCCAGCATTTT.